This section outlines one T cell receptor (beta chain) sequence together with its context. This clone is a singleton in its sample. It has no known antigen specificity. Base qualities are not provided; no much larger clone lies one nucleotide away. Counted from cysteine to phenylalanine, this CDR3 has 16 amino acids. The kept DNA is CDR3 alone, 48 bases in frame from the first base. V loses 5 bases of germline sequence and J loses 0 bases, and the interval between the two ends is 14 bases. The germline V gene yields SGHVS for CDR1 and FQNEAQ for CDR2. The entry originates in a study of a mutant IDH1 vaccine in newly diagnosed glioma (dated by TCRdb to the early 2020s). Background for the entire study: Vaccination began 4-6 weeks after radiotherapy alone, or alongside temozolomide cycles in the chemotherapy-containing groups. Longitudinal TCRB deep sequencing was performed for approximately 24 treated patients wherever samples were available for exploratory analyses. Before enrollment, patients had received standard therapy of radiotherapy alone, temozolomide alone, or radiochemotherapy with temozolomide; most received the combination. The approximately 32 treated patients were around 62% male and about 40% female, with a mean age of about 43 years. Peripheral blood samples were drawn at six visits, namely V03 (baseline), V05, V07, V10, V12 and V13. Visit V12 was the week-35 safety follow-up and visit V13 was the week-47 end of study.

Library preparation employed the immunoSEQ multiplex PCR assay. Rearranged TCR beta chain sequences were amplified with the hsTCRB Kit following the manufacturer's protocol. TCRB libraries were sequenced on an Illumina MiSeq. The study's processing was this. The kit vendor's proprietary platform handled demultiplexing, trimming and gene mapping. This is the immuneACCESS table as TCRdb keeps it, with only in-frame sequences that have V and J called. A part of the clones is gone; compared with another copy, unresolved V genes explain less than half, and the rest is unexplained. V and J calls and clone size come straight from that table; D and trimming were deduced from the DNA. Counted in this sample were around 100,000 clones; about nine tenths of them appeared once. The ten top clones hold roughly 0.74% of the sample. Sample time point, as interpreted from the label and publication: week 47, end of study. A 20-mer mutant IDH1 peptide at 300 micrograms in Montanide made up each vaccine dose, which was injected subcutaneously together with topical imiquimod. Patients were given eight vaccinations, in weeks 1, 3, 5, 7, 11, 15, 19 and 23, which matched visits V03 through V10. Newly diagnosed WHO grade 3 or 4 IDH1-mutant astrocytomas showing loss of nuclear ATRX were present in the donors. The samples were drawn from NOA16, a multicentre, single-arm, open-label phase I trial in Germany that tested a mutant IDH1 peptide vaccine in humans for the first time. Genomic DNA for TCRB sequencing was isolated from EDTA blood with the DNeasy Blood and Tissue Kit.

Points the paper makes about the study in general: Availability determined which PBMC samples were chosen for TCRB deep sequencing. Pseudoprogression seemed to be unrelated to changes in the top peripheral T cell clonotypes found by TCRB sequencing. The authors noted that analyses of patient blood samples could not be reproduced because of sample limitations. Vaccine-induced immune responses across multiple MHC alleles were detected in 93.3% of patients.

Sequencing was performed on PBMCs, taken from a glioma patient whose treatment included an IDH1 peptide vaccine. The chain employs TRBV7-8 and TRBJ2-1; the D gene lacks a confident call. The TCR was taken from a woman between 50 and 59 years old with glioma. The base sequence is TGTGCCAGCAGCCCCCGACTGACGAGCTCCTACAATGAGCAGTTCTTC. Its protein is CASSPRLTSSYNEQFF.